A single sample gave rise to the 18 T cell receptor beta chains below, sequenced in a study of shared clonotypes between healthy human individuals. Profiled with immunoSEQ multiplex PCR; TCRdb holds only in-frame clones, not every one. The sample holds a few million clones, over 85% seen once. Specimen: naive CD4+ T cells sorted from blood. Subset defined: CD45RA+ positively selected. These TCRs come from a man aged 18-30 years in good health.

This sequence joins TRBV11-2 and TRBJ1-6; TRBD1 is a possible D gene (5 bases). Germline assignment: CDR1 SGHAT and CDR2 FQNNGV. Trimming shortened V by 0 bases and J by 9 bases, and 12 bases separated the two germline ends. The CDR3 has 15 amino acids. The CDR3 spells CASSLEPGTGSPLHF. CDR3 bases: TGTGCCAGCAGCTTAGAGCCAGGGACGGGTTCACCCCTCCACTTT.

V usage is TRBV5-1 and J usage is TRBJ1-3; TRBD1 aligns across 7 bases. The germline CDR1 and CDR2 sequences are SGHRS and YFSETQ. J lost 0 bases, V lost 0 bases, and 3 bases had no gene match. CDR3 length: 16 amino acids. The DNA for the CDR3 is TGCGCCAGCAGCTTGGATGGGGACAGCTCTGGAAACACCATATATTTT. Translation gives CASSLDGDSSGNTIYF.

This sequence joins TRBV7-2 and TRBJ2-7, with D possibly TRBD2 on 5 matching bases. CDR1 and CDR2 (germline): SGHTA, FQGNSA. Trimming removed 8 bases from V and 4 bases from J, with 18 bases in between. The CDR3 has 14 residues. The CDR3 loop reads CASSVGLLDYEQYF. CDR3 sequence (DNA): TGTGCCAGCTCAGTGGGCCTACTAGATTACGAGCAGTACTTC.

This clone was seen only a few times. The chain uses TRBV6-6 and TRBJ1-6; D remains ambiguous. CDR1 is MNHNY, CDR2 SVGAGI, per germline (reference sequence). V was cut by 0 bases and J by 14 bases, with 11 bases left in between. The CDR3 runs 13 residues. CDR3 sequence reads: CASSYSPGWTLHF. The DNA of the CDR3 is TGTGCCAGCAGTTACTCACCGGGATGGACCCTCCACTTT.

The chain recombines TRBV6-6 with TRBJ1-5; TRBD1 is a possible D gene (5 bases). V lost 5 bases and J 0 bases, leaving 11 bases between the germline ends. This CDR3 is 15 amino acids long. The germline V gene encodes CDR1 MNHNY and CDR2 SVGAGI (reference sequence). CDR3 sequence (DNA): TGTGCCAGCAGTGACGGGGGGAATAGCAATCAGCCCCAGCATTTT. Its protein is CASSDGGNSNQPQHF.

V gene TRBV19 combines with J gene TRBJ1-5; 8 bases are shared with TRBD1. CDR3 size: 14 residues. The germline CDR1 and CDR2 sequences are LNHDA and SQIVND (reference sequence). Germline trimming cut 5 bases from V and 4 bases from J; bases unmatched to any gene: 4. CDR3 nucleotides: TGTGCCAGTAGTGCAGGGGGCCGGAATCAGCCCCAGCATTTT. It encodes CASSAGGRNQPQHF.

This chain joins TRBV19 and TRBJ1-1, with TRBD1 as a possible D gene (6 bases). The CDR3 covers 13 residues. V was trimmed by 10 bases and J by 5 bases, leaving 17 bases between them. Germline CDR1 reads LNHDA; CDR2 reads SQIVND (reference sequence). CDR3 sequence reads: CATQTAGVTEAFF. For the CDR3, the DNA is TGTGCCACCCAAACCGCAGGGGTTACTGAAGCTTTCTTT.

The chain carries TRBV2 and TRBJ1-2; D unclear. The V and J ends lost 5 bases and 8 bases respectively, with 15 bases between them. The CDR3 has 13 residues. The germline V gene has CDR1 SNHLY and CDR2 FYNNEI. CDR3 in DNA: TGTGCCAGCAGTTTGGGAAGCCGCAGCGGCTACACCTTC. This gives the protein CASSLGSRSGYTF.

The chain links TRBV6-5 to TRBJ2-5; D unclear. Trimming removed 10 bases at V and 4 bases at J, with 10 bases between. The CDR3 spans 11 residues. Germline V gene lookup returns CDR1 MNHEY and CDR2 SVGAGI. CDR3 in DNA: TGTGCCACTCTTCGAGGAGAGACCCAGTACTTC. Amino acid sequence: CATLRGETQYF.

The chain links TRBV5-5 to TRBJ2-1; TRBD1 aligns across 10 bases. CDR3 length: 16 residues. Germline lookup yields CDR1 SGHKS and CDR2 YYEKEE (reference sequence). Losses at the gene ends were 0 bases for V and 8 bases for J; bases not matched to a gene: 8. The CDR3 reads CASSLGDRGTIDEQFF. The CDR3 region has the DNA TGTGCCAGCAGCTTGGGGGACAGGGGCACCATCGATGAGCAGTTCTTC.

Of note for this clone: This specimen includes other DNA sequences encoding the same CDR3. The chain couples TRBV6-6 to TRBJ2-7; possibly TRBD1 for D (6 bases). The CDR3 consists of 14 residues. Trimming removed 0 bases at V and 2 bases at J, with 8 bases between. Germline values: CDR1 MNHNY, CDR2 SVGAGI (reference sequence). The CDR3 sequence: CASSYSAGAYEQYF. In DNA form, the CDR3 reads TGTGCCAGCAGTTACTCCGCAGGGGCCTACGAGCAGTACTTC.

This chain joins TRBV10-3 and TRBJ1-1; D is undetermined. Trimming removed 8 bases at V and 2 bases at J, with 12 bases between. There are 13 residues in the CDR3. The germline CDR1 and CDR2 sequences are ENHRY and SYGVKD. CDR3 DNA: TGTGCCATCGCGGCAGGACCTAACACTGAAGCTTTCTTT. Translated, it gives CAIAAGPNTEAFF.

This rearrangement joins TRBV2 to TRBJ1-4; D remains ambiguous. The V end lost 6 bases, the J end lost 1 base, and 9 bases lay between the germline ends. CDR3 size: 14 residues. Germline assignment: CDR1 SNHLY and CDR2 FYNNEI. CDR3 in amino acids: CASSVEGTNEKLFF. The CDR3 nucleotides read TGTGCCAGCAGCGTAGAGGGAACTAATGAAAAACTGTTTTTT.

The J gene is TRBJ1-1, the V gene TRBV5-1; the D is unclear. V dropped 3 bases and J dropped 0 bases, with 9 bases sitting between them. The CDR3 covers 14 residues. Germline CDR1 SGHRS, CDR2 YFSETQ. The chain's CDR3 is CASSYGPMNTEAFF. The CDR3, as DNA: TGCGCCAGCAGCTACGGCCCTATGAACACTGAAGCTTTCTTT.

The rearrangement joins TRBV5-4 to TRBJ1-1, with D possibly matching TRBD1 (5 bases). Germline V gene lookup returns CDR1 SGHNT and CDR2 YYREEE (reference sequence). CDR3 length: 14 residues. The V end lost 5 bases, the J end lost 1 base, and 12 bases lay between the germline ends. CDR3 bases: TGTGCCAGCAGGGGCCAGGGCCCGAACACTGAAGCTTTCTTT. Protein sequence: CASRGQGPNTEAFF.

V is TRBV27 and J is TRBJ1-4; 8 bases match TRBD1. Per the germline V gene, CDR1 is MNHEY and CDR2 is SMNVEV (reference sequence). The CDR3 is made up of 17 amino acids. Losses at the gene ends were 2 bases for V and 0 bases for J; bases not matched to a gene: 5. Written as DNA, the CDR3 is TGTGCCAGCAGTTTAGTCTGGACAGGGCCAACTAATGAAAAACTGTTTTTT. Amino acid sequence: CASSLVWTGPTNEKLFF.

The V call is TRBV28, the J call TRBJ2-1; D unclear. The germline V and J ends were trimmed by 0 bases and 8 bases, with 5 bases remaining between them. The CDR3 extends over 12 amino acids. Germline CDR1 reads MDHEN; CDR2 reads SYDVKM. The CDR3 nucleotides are TGTGCCAGCAGTTTATGGGGCGATGAGCAGTTCTTC. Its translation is CASSLWGDEQFF.

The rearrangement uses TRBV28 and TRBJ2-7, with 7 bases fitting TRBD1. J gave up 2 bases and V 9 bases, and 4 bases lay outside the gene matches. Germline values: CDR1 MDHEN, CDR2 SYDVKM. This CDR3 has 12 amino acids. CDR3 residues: CASRQGAYEQYF. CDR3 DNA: TGTGCCAGTCGCCAGGGGGCCTACGAGCAGTACTTC.